This TCR beta chain was captured in a study of shared clonotypes between healthy human individuals. Study-wide results and limits: A handful of donors shared about 5% of their naive CD4 clonotypes.

The CDR3 sequence is 15 residues long. The V segment lost 6 bases and the J segment 5 bases; nucleotides outside the gene matches: 5. Per germline, CDR1 LNHDA and CDR2 SQIVND (reference sequence). Recent vaccinations or acute infections were absent in the healthy HIV-negative adult donors. About this clone: Its antigen is undetermined.

Every subset had its genomic DNA shared out evenly among several immunoSEQ plates. Measured with immunoSEQ multiplex PCR; TCRdb has only the in-frame clones, and not every one. The table lists roughly 1 million clones, approximately 72% of them singletons, with roughly 1.4% in the top ten. V usage is TRBV19 and J usage is TRBJ2-3; 13 nucleotides agree with TRBD2. This clonotype was sampled from a young man in good health. Sequencing input: memory CD4+ T cells sorted from blood. The subset was: CD45RA-negative fraction. The CDR3 nucleotides are TGTGCCAGTAGCACTAGCGGGGGGGCGGGAGATACGCAGTATTTT. Protein sequence: CASSTSGGAGDTQYF.